Below are 23 T cell receptor beta chains sequenced from a single sample in a study of T cell repertoires in ileal Crohn's disease. Using immunoSEQ multiplex PCR, the repertoire was profiled, and TCRdb retains in-frame clones only, with some absent. The profile shows roughly 3,900 clones, just under 80% of them singletons. Time point indicated: neoterminal ileum biopsy at postoperative endoscopy, about 6 months after surgery. Sequencing was carried out using ileal tissue. Every receptor here comes from an adult with Crohn's disease.

This clone was recorded once. The chain employs TRBV30 and TRBJ2-1; 10 nucleotides agree with TRBD2. Germline loops: CDR1 GTSNPN, CDR2 SVGIG (reference sequence). V lost 3 bases to trimming and J lost 7 bases; unmatched junction nucleotides: 9. The CDR3 covers 15 residues. CDR3 sequence: CAWSASGGFGNEQFF. As DNA, the CDR3 is TGTGCCTGGAGCGCTAGCGGGGGCTTCGGGAATGAGCAGTTCTTC.

J is TRBJ2-1 and V is TRBV5-1; 8 nucleotides agree with TRBD1. CDR3 length: 13 residues. CDR1 and CDR2 (germline): SGHRS, YFSETQ. The V and J ends lost 1 base and 6 bases, in that order; junction bases with no gene match: 0. As DNA, the CDR3 is TGCGCCAGCAGCTTGACAGGGGGCAATGAGCAGTTCTTC. Protein: CASSLTGGNEQFF.

CDR3 in DNA: TGTGCCAGCAGTGAACGGAGGGGAGTCTCCTACAATGAGCAGTTCTTC. Its translation is CASSERRGVSYNEQFF. The V gene is TRBV2, the J gene TRBJ2-1, with D perhaps TRBD2 (6 bases). This CDR3 region has 16 residues. Germline CDR1 and CDR2: SNHLY and FYNNEI. V was clipped by 2 bases and J by 0 bases, with 11 bases between them.

This clone has just one count. The V gene is TRBV7-2, the J gene TRBJ2-7; D gene uncertain. Germline V CDR1 and CDR2: SGHTA, FQGNSA. The CDR3 is 11 residues long. V was pared by 5 bases and J by 3 bases, with 5 bases between. The CDR3 sequence: CASSLRYEQYF. CDR3 nucleotides: TGTGCCAGCAGCCTCCGCTACGAGCAGTACTTC.

The rearrangement joins TRBV5-8 to TRBJ2-1; the match to TRBD2 covers 8 bases. The germline CDR1 and CDR2 sequences are SGHTS and YDEGEE. The CDR3 loop spans 14 amino acids. V was clipped by 4 bases and J by 4 bases; unmatched bases: 4. The CDR3 sequence is CASSQSGGYNEQFF. The CDR3 coding sequence is TGTGCCAGCAGCCAAAGCGGGGGATACAATGAGCAGTTCTTC.

The V gene is TRBV19, the J gene TRBJ2-4; weak D call: TRBD1 (6 bases). This CDR3 has 13 residues. Trimming cost V 1 base and J 8 bases, with 9 bases left between them. Germline V gene data show CDR1 as LNHDA and CDR2 as SQIVND (reference sequence). CDR3 region: CASSIAGVDIQYF. CDR3 bases: TGTGCCAGTAGTATAGCAGGGGTGGACATTCAGTACTTC.

The J gene is TRBJ2-2, the V gene TRBV14, with 12 bases identical to TRBD1. Germline assignment: CDR1 SGHDN and CDR2 FVKESK. CDR3 length: 16 residues. J was trimmed by 6 bases and V by 2 bases; bases with no gene match: 4. The CDR3 here is CASSQPGQGASGELFF. In DNA form, the CDR3 reads TGTGCCAGCAGCCAACCGGGACAGGGGGCTTCCGGGGAGCTGTTTTTT.

The rearrangement links TRBV5-1 to TRBJ2-1; the match to TRBD1 covers 9 bases. In germline, CDR1 is SGHRS, CDR2 YFSETQ. This CDR3 has 15 amino acids. The junction had 3 bases not matched to a gene; V was cut back by 4 bases and J by 1 base. The CDR3 DNA follows: TGCGCCAGCAGCCTGGACAGGGGATCCTACAATGAGCAGTTCTTC. Amino acid sequence: CASSLDRGSYNEQFF.

The chain carries TRBV5-6 and TRBJ2-1, with a tentative D call TRBD1 (5 bases). This CDR3 spans 15 amino acids. V was trimmed by 1 base and J by 3 bases, leaving 11 bases between them. Germline CDR1 and CDR2: SGHDT and YYEEEE. This CDR3 is CASSLRAQGYNEQFF. CDR3 DNA sequence: TGTGCCAGCAGCTTGAGGGCCCAGGGCTACAATGAGCAGTTCTTC.

The chain has TRBV6-1 and TRBJ1-1; D is ambiguous. Trimming pared 4 bases from V and 4 bases from J, leaving 7 bases between. The CDR3 has 12 amino acids. Per germline, CDR1 MNHNS and CDR2 SASEGT. CDR3 sequence: CASSAIGTEAFF. In DNA form, the CDR3 reads TGTGCCAGCAGTGCTATTGGCACTGAAGCTTTCTTT.

The chain is built from TRBV5-1 and TRBJ1-2; D perhaps matches TRBD1 (5 bases). V was shortened by 1 base and J by 4 bases, with 11 bases between the two germline ends. This CDR3 spans 14 amino acids. Germline loops: CDR1 SGHRS, CDR2 YFSETQ. Here the CDR3 reads CASSLQGSPYGYTF. As DNA, the CDR3 is TGCGCCAGCAGCTTGCAGGGAAGCCCCTATGGCTACACCTTC.

The chain links TRBV7-9 to TRBJ1-6, with 9 positions matching TRBD1. Germline loops: CDR1 SEHNR, CDR2 FQNEAQ (reference sequence). V gave up 1 base and J gave up 13 bases; unmatched junction bases: 5. The CDR3 sequence is 14 residues long. CDR3 residues: CASSLGTGAFPLHF. CDR3 DNA sequence: TGTGCCAGCAGCTTAGGGACAGGGGCATTTCCCCTCCACTTT.

The chain carries TRBV27 and TRBJ2-3; the match to TRBD2 covers 9 bases. Germline CDR1 is MNHEY and CDR2 is SMNVEV (reference sequence). V trimming: 3 bases; J trimming: 5 bases; junction bases outside the gene matches: 6. The CDR3 contains 15 residues. The CDR3 loop reads CASSFGGGAEDTQYF. CDR3 in DNA: TGTGCCAGCAGTTTTGGCGGGGGGGCCGAAGATACGCAGTATTTT.

This chain connects TRBV29-1 to TRBJ2-1, with 7 bases matching TRBD1. CDR1 and CDR2 (germline): SQVTM, ANQGSEA. The CDR3 sequence is 11 residues long. With V trimmed by 3 bases and J by 10 bases, 3 bases remained unmatched. CDR3 in amino acids: CSVDRTGEQFF. The CDR3 DNA sequence: TGCAGCGTTGACAGGACAGGCGAGCAGTTCTTC.

This CDR3 is CASSQDWAGDTQYF. CDR3 sequence (DNA): TGTGCCAGCAGCCAAGATTGGGCAGGAGATACGCAGTATTTT. The chain recombines TRBV14 with TRBJ2-3, with D uncertain. With 0 bases removed from V and 5 bases from J, the gap between germline ends came to 9 bases. The germline V gene encodes CDR1 SGHDN and CDR2 FVKESK. This CDR3 has 14 residues.

The chain uses TRBV28 and TRBJ2-7; D is undetermined. The CDR3 runs to 14 residues. Germline assignment: CDR1 MDHEN and CDR2 SYDVKM. Trimming pared 4 bases from V and 6 bases from J, leaving 16 bases between. The CDR3 here is CASSSMKPPGEQYF. CDR3 DNA: TGTGCCAGCAGTTCTATGAAACCCCCCGGCGAGCAGTACTTC.

The genes are TRBV7-9 and TRBJ2-1, with TRBD1 as a possible D gene (6 bases). The germline V gene has CDR1 SEHNR and CDR2 FQNEAQ (reference sequence). Trimming pared 10 bases from V and 4 bases from J, leaving 17 bases between. The CDR3 contains 14 residues. The CDR3 loop is CATRTEENYNEQFF. In DNA form, the CDR3 reads TGTGCCACCAGGACAGAAGAGAATTACAATGAGCAGTTCTTC. Supplemented by reference TRBV7-9 and TRBJ2-1, the full variable domain reads DTGVSQNPRHKITKRGQNVTFRCDPISEHNRLYWYRQTLGQGPEFLTYFQNEAQLEKSRLLSDRFSAERPKGSFSTLEIQRTEQGDSAMYLCATRTEENYNEQFFGPGTRLTVL.

In this sample, this clone turned up a few times. The CDR3 DNA sequence: TGTGCCAGCAATACCAAGTTTCTAGTGGGTGGCTACACCTTC. Translating gives CASNTKFLVGGYTF. The V call is TRBV28, the J call TRBJ1-2; D remains unclear. Trimming left V 7 bases short and J 7 bases short, with 19 bases between. Germline assignment: CDR1 MDHEN and CDR2 SYDVKM. This CDR3 comprises 14 residues.

The gene calls are TRBV5-1 and TRBJ1-1; weak D call: TRBD1 (5 bases). This CDR3 spans 17 amino acids. Per germline, CDR1 SGHRS and CDR2 YFSETQ. V lost 0 bases, J lost 0 bases, and 15 bases lay in between. The CDR3 here is CASSLVVMGGMNTEAFF. The CDR3 region has the DNA TGCGCCAGCAGCTTGGTGGTTATGGGGGGTATGAACACTGAAGCTTTCTTT. Full variable domain (missing parts from reference TRBV5-1 and TRBJ1-1): KAGVTQTPRYLIKTRGQQVTLSCSPISGHRSVSWYQQTPGQGLQFLFEYFSETQRNKGNFPGRFSGRQFSNSRSEMNVSTLELGDSALYLCASSLVVMGGMNTEAFFGQGTRLTVV.

The chain joins TRBV27 to TRBJ2-2; D gene uncertain. This CDR3 comprises 11 residues. Trimming cost V 8 bases and J 1 base, with 2 bases left between them. Germline loops: CDR1 MNHEY, CDR2 SMNVEV (reference sequence). This CDR3 reads CASRNTGELFF. CDR3 nucleotide sequence: TGTGCCAGCCGGAACACCGGGGAGCTGTTTTTT.

The chain has TRBV28 and TRBJ1-2, with TRBD1 matching 8 bases. The V gene's germline CDR1 is MDHEN and CDR2 SYDVKM. This CDR3 has 13 amino acids. V lost 3 bases, J lost 4 bases, and 1 base stayed unmatched. The CDR3 spells CASSFTGGYGYTF. The DNA for the CDR3 is TGTGCCAGCAGTTTCACAGGGGGCTATGGCTACACCTTC.

V is TRBV28 and J is TRBJ2-7; D perhaps matches TRBD2 (5 bases). Germline V CDR1 and CDR2: MDHEN, SYDVKM. This CDR3 spans 12 amino acids. In nucleotides, the CDR3 is TGTGCTGTCCAAGGGAGCTCCTACGAGCAGTACTTC. It translates to CAVQGSSYEQYF.

The count of this clone is one. The V gene is TRBV7-8, the J gene TRBJ2-1; D is possibly TRBD1 (6 bases). There are 14 residues in the CDR3. V lost 0 bases to trimming and J lost 7 bases, with 10 bases between them. Per germline, CDR1 SGHVS and CDR2 FQNEAQ. In DNA form, the CDR3 reads TGTGCCAGCAGCTTAGCGGGACAAGGGAATGAGCAGTTCTTC. This gives the protein CASSLAGQGNEQFF. The complete variable domain, with remaining parts taken from reference TRBV7-8 and TRBJ2-1, reads GAGVSQSPRYKVAKRGQDVALRCDPISGHVSLFWYQQALGQGPEFLTYFQNEAQLDKSGLPSDRFFAERPEGSVSTLKIQRTQQEDSAVYLCASSLAGQGNEQFFGPGTRLTVL.